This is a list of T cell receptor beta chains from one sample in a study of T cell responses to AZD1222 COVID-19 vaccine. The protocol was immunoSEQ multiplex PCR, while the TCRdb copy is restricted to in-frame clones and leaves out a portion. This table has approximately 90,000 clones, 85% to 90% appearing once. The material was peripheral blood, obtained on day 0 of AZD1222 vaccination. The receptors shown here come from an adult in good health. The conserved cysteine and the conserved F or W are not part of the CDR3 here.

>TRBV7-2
ASSKDGSANYGYT
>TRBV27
ASSPSDSPEQY
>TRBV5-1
ASSGPGTEGSTNEKLF
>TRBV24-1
ATSRTGDRTNQPQH
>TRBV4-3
ASSHRSGQWNTEAF
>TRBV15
ATSKYPGLAKNIQY
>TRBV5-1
ASSFSGINEKLF
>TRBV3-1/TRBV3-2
ASSPEGGGNSPLH
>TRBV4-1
ASSQDRGQAINYGYT
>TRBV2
ASSGGGSGARMGVEF
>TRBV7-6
ASSILAGVIQETQY
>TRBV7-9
ASSLALAGGQETQY
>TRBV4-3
ASSQVRGQGNEKLF
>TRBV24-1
ATSGLTGPNEKLF
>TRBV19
ASSIGRALRAYNEQF
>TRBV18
ASSPRILGTDIAKNIQY
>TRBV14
ASSRDRVATEAF
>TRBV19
ASSPGNQETQY
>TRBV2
ASSPGTVETQY
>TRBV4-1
ASSQDSGALNTEAF
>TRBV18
ASSPPTDTQY
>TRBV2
ATQGTGYGYT
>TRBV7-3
ASSPGATSGGAETQY
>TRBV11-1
ASSIRAPGTGELF
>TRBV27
ASSLVSYTEAF
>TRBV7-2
ASSSTQGETQY
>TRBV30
ASTPGRREFGYT
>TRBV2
ASSEQGGHNSPLH
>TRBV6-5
ASSYSNSPLSEKLF
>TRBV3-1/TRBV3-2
ASSQVWPPRNSNQPQH